This T cell receptor beta chain was sequenced in a study of blood T cell dynamics during melanoma immunotherapy. Worth noting for this clone: Its antigen is undetermined.

General study results and limits: The study could not tell melanoma-specific clones from general immune activation.

Each bulk PBMC sample had 300 to 400 ng DNA loaded. The table came from immunoSEQ multiplex PCR; TCRdb's copy has only in-frame clones and leaves some out. Of about 10,000 clones listed, around 90% are singletons. This sample's time point: pre-treatment baseline. Samples come from before therapy and from week 3 after the first blockade cycle. Patients had no prior systemic cancer treatment, immunosuppressants or other active cancers. This receptor was taken from a human donor with melanoma. The material was blood, obtained from a patient treated with checkpoint blockade.

CDR3 protein: CASSEAGPATNEKLFF. In DNA, the CDR3 is TGTGCCAGCAGTGAAGCTGGGCCGGCAACTAATGAAAAACTGTTTTTT. The chain uses TRBV6-1 and TRBJ1-4; no reliable D call. The CDR3 runs 16 residues. Germline V lookup: CDR1 MNHNS, CDR2 SASEGT. Trimming took off 0 bases at V and 0 bases at J, with 8 bases between the two ends.